A selection of T cell receptor beta chains follows, all from one sample in a study of T-cell memory formation after mild COVID-19. TCRdb processed the 5' RACE reads anew with MiXCR; each CDR3 protein has one entry. The sample includes about half a million distinct CDR3 sequences, roughly 20% of them seen just once. Sequencing used PBMCs or a T cell subset sorted from them (not recorded which). The receptors here all came from an adult woman who had mild COVID-19 (a few samples of this study predate the infection). Cell type and time point are not known. Each CDR3 is given with its conserved first and last residue. D genes are given only for firm matches. Only part of the rows carry a size: once, few, many, or a class if the clone is expanded.

TRBJ1-1,NA,NA,14,TRBV5-1,CASSPQVASTEAFF,TGCGCCAGCAGCCCGCAGGTAGCGAGCACTGAAGCTTTCTTT
TRBJ2-5,NA,NA,15,TRBV12-3/TRBV12-4,CASSPRGVPQETQYF,TGTGCCAGCAGTCCCAGGGGGGTCCCCCAAGAGACCCAGTACTTC
TRBJ2-5,NA,few,13,TRBV11-2,CASSLARVETQYF,TGTGCCAGCAGCTTAGCAAGAGTGGAGACCCAGTACTTC
TRBJ2-1,NA,few,12,TRBV7-6,CASSEIGDEQFF,TGTGCCAGCAGCGAGATTGGAGATGAGCAGTTCTTC
TRBJ2-1,NA,NA,15,TRBV7-2,CASSLRQGTYNEQFF,TGTGCCAGCAGCTTAAGGCAAGGTACCTACAATGAGCAGTTCTTC
TRBJ2-3,TRBD2,NA,18,TRBV7-2,CASSHIPGLADQGDTQYF,TGTGCCAGCAGCCACATCCCGGGACTAGCGGACCAAGGGGATACGCAGTATTTT
TRBJ2-5,NA,NA,13,TRBV2,CAILGGFQETQYF,TGTGCCATCCTAGGGGGTTTCCAAGAGACCCAGTACTTC
TRBJ2-7,TRBD2,NA,16,TRBV13,CASRSTGTSGDDEQYF,TGTGCCAGCAGATCTACCGGGACTAGCGGGGATGACGAGCAGTACTTC
TRBJ1-1,TRBD1,NA,14,TRBV19,CASRGQGRVAEAFF,TGTGCCAGTAGAGGACAGGGAAGGGTCGCTGAAGCTTTCTTT
TRBJ2-7,TRBD1,NA,14,TRBV7-2,CASSLSTGKYEQYF,TGTGCCAGCAGCTTGTCGACAGGGAAATACGAGCAGTACTTC
TRBJ1-1,TRBD1,NA,15,TRBV4-3,CASSKWDRGYTEAFF,TGCGCCAGCAGCAAATGGGACAGGGGGTATACTGAAGCTTTCTTT
TRBJ1-2,TRBD1,many,14,TRBV5-1,CASSPDRGSYGYTF,TGCGCCAGCAGCCCGGACAGGGGATCGTATGGCTACACCTTC
TRBJ1-1,TRBD1,NA,15,TRBV18,CASSPGQGTRSEAFF,TGTGCCAGCTCACCTGGACAGGGGACCCGGTCTGAAGCTTTCTTT
TRBJ2-7,NA,few,14,TRBV7-8,CASSLRYQGYEQYF,TGTGCCAGCAGCTTACGGTACCAAGGCTACGAGCAGTACTTC
TRBJ2-5,NA,NA,14,TRBV9,CASSVRSTQETQYF,TGTGCCAGCAGCGTGCGGTCTACCCAAGAGACCCAGTACTTC
TRBJ2-7,TRBD1,NA,14,TRBV9,CASSLGTAPYEQYF,TGTGCCAGCAGCCTTGGGACAGCGCCGTACGAGCAGTACTTC
TRBJ2-3,NA,NA,14,TRBV6-6,CASSYSALSDTQYF,TGTGCCAGCAGTTACTCTGCGTTATCAGATACGCAGTATTTT
TRBJ1-2,NA,NA,13,TRBV7-2,CASSLGFDYGYTF,TGTGCCAGCAGCTTAGGGTTCGACTATGGCTACACCTTC
TRBJ1-1,TRBD1,NA,17,TRBV19,CASSIRGDRGKNTEAFF,TGTGCCAGTAGTATCCGCGGGGACAGGGGGAAGAACACTGAAGCTTTCTTT
TRBJ1-2,NA,once,12,TRBV6-1,CASKHALYGYTF,TGTGCCAGCAAACATGCCCTCTATGGCTACACCTTC
TRBJ2-1,NA,many,15,TRBV7-8,CASSLDGSRYNEQFF,TGTGCCAGCAGCTTAGACGGGAGTCGCTACAATGAGCAGTTCTTC
TRBJ2-1,TRBD1,few,13,TRBV7-2,CASSPDRSLLQFF,TGTGCCAGCAGCCCGGACAGGTCCCTCCTACAGTTCTTC
TRBJ1-2,TRBD1,few,17,TRBV6-5,CASSYSSMTGFNYGYTF,TGTGCCAGCAGTTACTCGTCAATGACAGGGTTCAACTATGGCTACACCTTC
TRBJ1-1,TRBD1,NA,15,TRBV12-3/TRBV12-4,CASSLVPTGGTEAFF,TGTGCCAGCAGTTTAGTGCCGACAGGGGGGACTGAAGCTTTCTTT
TRBJ2-3,NA,NA,11,TRBV20-1,CSARVTDTQYF,TGCAGTGCTAGAGTTACAGATACGCAGTATTTT
TRBJ2-7,NA,once,11,TRBV2,CASSEVGGSYF,TGTGCCAGCAGTGAAGTCGGGGGTTCGTACTTC
TRBJ2-5,TRBD2,NA,16,TRBV7-3,CASSLGLAGTRETQYF,TGTGCCAGCAGCTTAGGACTAGCGGGGACTCGAGAGACCCAGTACTTC
TRBJ2-5,NA,NA,15,TRBV9,CASSVGGSFQETQYF,TGTGCCAGCAGCGTAGGGGGATCGTTCCAAGAGACCCAGTACTTC
TRBJ2-1,TRBD2,NA,16,TRBV15,CATSRDRGGVYNEQFF,TGTGCCACCAGCAGAGATCGGGGGGGCGTCTACAATGAGCAGTTCTTC
TRBJ1-1,NA,NA,16,TRBV5-6,CASSLGRKRGVTEAFF,TGTGCCAGCAGCTTGGGGAGGAAACGAGGGGTCACTGAAGCTTTCTTT
TRBJ1-1,TRBD1,many,15,TRBV12-3/TRBV12-4,CASSFRTGLNTEAFF,TGTGCCAGCAGTTTCCGGACAGGGCTGAACACTGAAGCTTTCTTT
TRBJ1-1,NA,few,11,TRBV12-3/TRBV12-4,CASSRTARAFF,TGTGCCAGCAGTCGGACAGCCAGGGCTTTCTTT
TRBJ1-4,NA,many,17,TRBV7-8,CASSLGRKGATNEKLFF,TGTGCCAGCAGCCTCGGGCGGAAGGGCGCAACTAATGAAAAACTGTTTTTT
TRBJ2-5,NA,few,13,TRBV18,CASSPPHGETQYF,TGTGCCAGCTCACCACCTCATGGGGAGACCCAGTACTTC
TRBJ2-1,TRBD2,NA,15,TRBV7-8,CASSLLASGGAEQFF,TGTGCCAGCAGCTTATTAGCTAGCGGGGGGGCCGAGCAGTTCTTC
TRBJ1-2,NA,few,15,TRBV7-9,CASTLRDTGMLGYTF,TGTGCCAGCACCTTGCGGGACACTGGGATGCTGGGCTACACCTTC
TRBJ2-2,TRBD1,once,15,TRBV6-5,CASSAGQGRTGELFF,TGTGCCAGCAGTGCCGGACAGGGGAGAACCGGGGAGCTGTTTTTT
TRBJ1-5,NA,few,15,TRBV12-3/TRBV12-4,CASSSTRDLNQPQHF,TGTGCCAGCAGTTCCACCCGGGACCTCAATCAGCCCCAGCATTTT
TRBJ1-5,NA,NA,13,TRBV6-5,CASSYDTNQPQHF,TGTGCCAGCAGTTACGACACCAATCAGCCCCAGCATTTT
TRBJ1-5,NA,NA,17,TRBV6-5,CASSYSKSGHLNQPQHF,TGTGCCAGCAGTTACTCGAAATCGGGACACCTCAATCAGCCCCAGCATTTT
TRBJ1-2,NA,few,15,TRBV7-9,CASSSRGGLHYGYTF,TGTGCCAGCAGCTCCCGCGGGGGCCTACACTATGGCTACACCTTC
TRBJ1-1,NA,NA,16,TRBV12-3/TRBV12-4,CASSLGPTLGRTEAFF,TGTGCCAGCAGTTTAGGTCCGACCCTTGGGCGTACTGAAGCTTTCTTT
TRBJ2-1,NA,NA,12,TRBV2,CASSEWGHEQFF,TGTGCCAGCAGTGAATGGGGTCATGAGCAGTTCTTC
TRBJ2-7,NA,few,16,TRBV15,CATSRGQGIIGYEQYF,TGTGCCACCAGCAGGGGCCAGGGGATCATCGGCTACGAGCAGTACTTC
TRBJ2-3,TRBD2,few,15,TRBV12-3/TRBV12-4,CASSLGTRAADTQYF,TGTGCCAGCAGTTTGGGGACTAGAGCTGCAGATACGCAGTATTTT
TRBJ2-2,NA,few,15,TRBV5-1,CASSLEKTNTGELFF,TGCGCCAGCAGCTTGGAGAAAACGAACACCGGGGAGCTGTTTTTT
TRBJ1-1,TRBD1,NA,12,TRBV10-3,CAISERTGEAFF,TGTGCCATCAGTGAGCGGACAGGTGAAGCTTTCTTT
TRBJ1-1,NA,NA,15,TRBV10-3,CAISETGTANTEAFF,TGTGCCATCAGTGAAACCGGGACGGCGAACACTGAAGCTTTCTTT
TRBJ2-5,TRBD2,few,13,TRBV11-2,CASRGLGRETQYF,TGTGCCAGCAGGGGACTAGGCCGAGAGACCCAGTACTTC
TRBJ2-5,NA,NA,13,TRBV7-2,CASSRWTWETQYF,TGTGCCAGCAGCCGGTGGACGTGGGAGACCCAGTACTTC
TRBJ2-1,TRBD2,NA,14,TRBV7-2,CASSSSGSGNEQFF,TGTGCCAGCAGCTCTAGCGGGAGTGGGAATGAGCAGTTCTTC